The present TCR beta chain was sequenced within a study of blood T cell repertoires in COVID-19 (dated by TCRdb to the early 2020s). Study-wide context: The collaborator samples originated in the United States, Italy and Spain and spanned the acute and convalescent phases of COVID-19. The material from the prospective study consisted of cDNA or gDNA derived from T cells, B-cell-depleted T cells, or PBMCs. The dataset comprised deeply sampled blood TCRbeta repertoires from subjects exposed to, actively infected with, or recovered from COVID-19. The repertoires were made available in a free public database intended to serve as a resource for research on the immune response to SARS-CoV-2. Samples were obtained from the ongoing ImmuneRACE study (first 160 participants) and from approximately 1,200 subjects provided by 6 global collaborators. A de-identified subject ID, COVID-19 status, age in years and sex were almost always included in the sample metadata. Where available, HLA class I and class II types were obtained from metadata supplied by the sample provider rather than from assay-based typing.

Points on this clone: Its recognized antigen is unknown. No base-level quality is on record; no much larger clone is a single base apart.

TCRbeta CDR3 regions were amplified from genomic DNA by means of the immunoSEQ Assay, a bias-controlled multiplex PCR. In the authors' own workflow: Within the assay, amplification of reference gene primers was used to estimate how many nucleated cells each sample contained. To quantify the absolute abundance of each unique TCRbeta CDR3 rearrangement, sequence reads were collapsed and filtered. For each sample, productive Simpson clonality was calculated as the square root of Simpson's diversity index over productive rearrangements. Here the immuneACCESS table is served through TCRdb, limited to in-frame sequences with V and J called. Missing clones are a known gap in these copies; in checked studies unresolved V genes cover under half, and the rest lacks a known reason. D and trimming come from the DNA, and the V and J calls and clone size come from that table. The sample includes under 300,000 clones, with around 83% observed a single time. Clones ranked in the top ten supply roughly 5.7% of the sample.

Collaborating institutions collected whole blood in K2EDTA tubes following their own protocols. For TCRbeta analysis, collaborator samples were shipped as frozen whole blood, as isolated PBMCs, or as DNA extracted from either sample type. CDR1 is given as KGHDR and CDR2 as SFDVKD, both from the germline V gene. The CDR3 starts with the cysteine, ends with the phenylalanine, and has 17 residues. Only CDR3 DNA is held: 51 bases, read in frame from base 1. Clipping removes 2 bases from V and 1 base from J, with 7 as the unmatched junction base count. What the work shows at the level of the full study, not this receptor alone: The quantity of clinical and demographic metadata differed by source and by participant and was supplied without curation.

This TCR derives from a man older than 75 with acute or convalescent COVID-19. The chain is assembled from TRBV24-1 and TRBJ1-5; TRBD1 lines up with 7 middle nucleotides. Sequencing used peripheral blood. The sequenced DNA: TGTGCCACCAGTGATTCACGGACAGGTCTCAGCAATCAGCCCCAGCATTTT. It translates as CATSDSRTGLSNQPQHF.